Listed below are T cell receptor beta chains from one sample, sequenced in a study of cytomegalovirus exposure and HLA in healthy donors. This table comes from immunoSEQ multiplex PCR, and its TCRdb copy is limited to in-frame clones, with some not included. This sample's table reports tens of thousands of clones. The sample comprised PBMCs. These TCRs come from a male donor in good health and CMV-seropositive. Both conserved end residues are part of each CDR3. A D gene is named only where the DNA matches it firmly. Only some rows state a clone size, as once, few, many or a class for expanded clones.

CDR3aa: CSGLEGNYGYTF
CDR3nt: TGCAGCGGACTAGAGGGGAACTATGGCTACACCTTC
v_gene: TRBV29-1
d_gene: NA
j_gene: TRBJ1-2
abundance: NA

CDR3aa: CASSRSSAYEQYF
CDR3nt: TGTGCCAGTAGTAGGTCCAGCGCCTACGAGCAGTACTTC
v_gene: TRBV19
d_gene: NA
j_gene: TRBJ2-7
abundance: NA

CDR3aa: CAWRAWGVSSPLHF
CDR3nt: TGTGCCTGGAGGGCATGGGGGGTATCTTCACCCCTCCACTTT
v_gene: TRBV30
d_gene: NA
j_gene: TRBJ1-6
abundance: NA

CDR3aa: CASSSGTEADNEQFF
CDR3nt: TGTGCCAGCAGCTCCGGGACAGAAGCTGACAATGAGCAGTTCTTC
v_gene: TRBV7-8
d_gene: TRBD1
j_gene: TRBJ2-1
abundance: NA

CDR3aa: CASSLSQYTDTQYF
CDR3nt: TGTGCCAGCAGCTTATCCCAGTACACAGATACGCAGTATTTT
v_gene: TRBV7-2
d_gene: NA
j_gene: TRBJ2-3
abundance: NA

CDR3aa: CSVGGQGALTGELFF
CDR3nt: TGCAGCGTCGGAGGACAGGGGGCTCTGACCGGGGAGCTGTTTTTT
v_gene: TRBV29-1
d_gene: TRBD1
j_gene: TRBJ2-2
abundance: NA

CDR3aa: CASSLQGEQFF
CDR3nt: TGTGCCAGCAGCTTACAAGGAGAACAGTTCTTC
v_gene: TRBV5-6
d_gene: NA
j_gene: TRBJ2-1
abundance: NA

CDR3aa: CASSDRAGSGYTF
CDR3nt: TGTGCCAGCAGTGACAGGGCGGGCAGTGGCTACACCTTC
v_gene: TRBV6-5
d_gene: TRBD1
j_gene: TRBJ1-2
abundance: NA

CDR3aa: CASSFGRASTDTQYF
CDR3nt: TGTGCCAGCAGTTTCGGGAGAGCTAGCACAGATACGCAGTATTTT
v_gene: TRBV6-5
d_gene: NA
j_gene: TRBJ2-3
abundance: NA

CDR3aa: CAWSVHQQAYEQYF
CDR3nt: TGTGCCTGGAGTGTACACCAACAGGCCTACGAGCAGTACTTC
v_gene: TRBV30
d_gene: NA
j_gene: TRBJ2-7
abundance: NA

CDR3aa: CASSLGQGDDTQYF
CDR3nt: TGCGCCAGCAGCTTGGGACAGGGTGACGATACGCAGTATTTT
v_gene: TRBV5-1
d_gene: TRBD1
j_gene: TRBJ2-3
abundance: NA

CDR3aa: CASTAGGEETQYF
CDR3nt: TGTGCCAGCACTGCAGGGGGCGAAGAGACCCAGTACTTC
v_gene: TRBV6-1
d_gene: TRBD1
j_gene: TRBJ2-5
abundance: NA

CDR3aa: CASMMGTAKADTQYF
CDR3nt: TGTGCCAGCATGATGGGGACTGCCAAAGCAGATACGCAGTATTTT
v_gene: TRBV27
d_gene: NA
j_gene: TRBJ2-3
abundance: NA

CDR3aa: CSARGGYEQYF
CDR3nt: TGCAGTGCTAGGGGGGGTTACGAGCAGTACTTC
v_gene: TRBV20-1
d_gene: NA
j_gene: TRBJ2-7
abundance: NA

CDR3aa: CASSLGASYEQYF
CDR3nt: TGTGCCAGCAGCTTGGGGGCTTCCTACGAGCAGTACTTC
v_gene: TRBV7-3
d_gene: NA
j_gene: TRBJ2-7
abundance: NA

CDR3aa: CASSGQVFSGNTIYF
CDR3nt: TGTGCCAGCAGTGGACAGGTCTTCTCTGGAAACACCATATATTTT
v_gene: TRBV2
d_gene: NA
j_gene: TRBJ1-3
abundance: NA

CDR3aa: CASSYYGSAYEQYF
CDR3nt: TGTGCCAGCAGTTACTACGGGAGCGCCTACGAGCAGTACTTC
v_gene: TRBV6-5
d_gene: NA
j_gene: TRBJ2-7
abundance: NA

CDR3aa: CASSQGPFGRENQPQHF
CDR3nt: TGTGCCAGCAGTCAAGGCCCCTTTGGACGGGAAAATCAGCCCCAGCATTTT
v_gene: TRBV6-1
d_gene: NA
j_gene: TRBJ1-5
abundance: NA

CDR3aa: CASSPTGTVSAGQYF
CDR3nt: TGTGCCAGCAGCCCGACCGGGACAGTGTCCGCCGGGCAGTACTTC
v_gene: TRBV11-3
d_gene: TRBD1
j_gene: TRBJ2-7
abundance: NA

CDR3aa: CASSPAGGPDNEQFF
CDR3nt: TGCGCCAGCAGCCCAGCGGGAGGACCCGACAATGAGCAGTTCTTC
v_gene: TRBV4-1
d_gene: TRBD2
j_gene: TRBJ2-1
abundance: NA

CDR3aa: CASSESYYGDSSGNTIYF
CDR3nt: TGTGCCAGCAGTGAAAGTTACTACGGGGACAGCTCTGGAAACACCATATATTTT
v_gene: TRBV6-1
d_gene: TRBD1
j_gene: TRBJ1-3
abundance: NA

CDR3aa: CASRPGTVTGELFF
CDR3nt: TGTGCCAGCAGGCCCGGGACAGTCACCGGGGAGCTGTTTTTT
v_gene: TRBV6-1
d_gene: TRBD1
j_gene: TRBJ2-2
abundance: NA

CDR3aa: CASSESIGRAQETQYF
CDR3nt: TGCGCCAGCAGTGAGTCGATCGGCAGGGCCCAAGAGACCCAGTACTTC
v_gene: TRBV10-2
d_gene: NA
j_gene: TRBJ2-5
abundance: NA

CDR3aa: CATGGLGVTEAFF
CDR3nt: TGTGCCACCGGAGGGCTGGGGGTGACTGAAGCTTTCTTT
v_gene: TRBV6-1
d_gene: NA
j_gene: TRBJ1-1
abundance: NA

CDR3aa: CASSQDQQGAREQYF
CDR3nt: TGTGCCAGCAGCCAAGATCAACAGGGGGCGCGGGAGCAGTACTTC
v_gene: TRBV4-2
d_gene: TRBD1
j_gene: TRBJ2-7
abundance: NA

CDR3aa: CASSSVPQGLNEQYF
CDR3nt: TGTGCCAGCAGCTCCGTACCACAGGGATTGAACGAGCAGTACTTC
v_gene: TRBV11-2
d_gene: NA
j_gene: TRBJ2-7
abundance: NA

CDR3aa: CASSIHADTQYF
CDR3nt: TGTGCCAGTAGTATCCATGCAGATACGCAGTATTTT
v_gene: TRBV19
d_gene: NA
j_gene: TRBJ2-3
abundance: NA

CDR3aa: CAWSPYGGLGGDEQFF
CDR3nt: TGTGCCTGGAGTCCGTACGGGGGACTAGGGGGGGATGAGCAGTTCTTC
v_gene: TRBV30
d_gene: TRBD2
j_gene: TRBJ2-1
abundance: NA

CDR3aa: CASSYGQTNTGELFF
CDR3nt: TGTGCCAGCAGTTACGGGCAGACGAACACCGGGGAGCTGTTTTTT
v_gene: TRBV6-5
d_gene: NA
j_gene: TRBJ2-2
abundance: NA

CDR3aa: CASSLDVGGPGNEQFF
CDR3nt: TGTGCCAGCAGCTTGGACGTGGGGGGGCCTGGAAATGAGCAGTTCTTC
v_gene: TRBV5-6
d_gene: NA
j_gene: TRBJ2-1
abundance: NA

CDR3aa: CASSVLGEGQESETQYF
CDR3nt: TGTGCCAGCAGTGTTTTGGGGGAGGGACAGGAATCTGAGACCCAGTACTTC
v_gene: TRBV28
d_gene: NA
j_gene: TRBJ2-5
abundance: NA

CDR3aa: CAWTGKASGNTIYF
CDR3nt: TGTGCCTGGACAGGGAAAGCCTCTGGAAACACCATATATTTT
v_gene: TRBV30
d_gene: NA
j_gene: TRBJ1-3
abundance: NA

CDR3aa: CSVFLADTNTGELFF
CDR3nt: TGCAGCGTTTTCTTGGCGGATACGAACACCGGGGAGCTGTTTTTT
v_gene: TRBV29-1
d_gene: NA
j_gene: TRBJ2-2
abundance: NA

CDR3aa: CASSYHDRAYSYEQYF
CDR3nt: TGTGCCAGCAGTTACCACGACAGGGCCTATTCCTACGAGCAGTACTTC
v_gene: TRBV6-5
d_gene: TRBD1
j_gene: TRBJ2-7
abundance: NA

CDR3aa: CSAWTRDQPQHF
CDR3nt: TGCAGCGCATGGACAAGAGATCAGCCCCAGCATTTT
v_gene: TRBV29-1
d_gene: NA
j_gene: TRBJ1-5
abundance: NA

CDR3aa: CASSLDRGNGYTF
CDR3nt: TGTGCCAGCAGCTTAGACAGGGGGAATGGCTACACCTTC
v_gene: TRBV7-9
d_gene: TRBD1
j_gene: TRBJ1-2
abundance: NA

CDR3aa: CASSQTGTNYGYTF
CDR3nt: TGTGCCAGCAGCCAAACAGGGACTAACTATGGCTACACCTTC
v_gene: TRBV4-2
d_gene: NA
j_gene: TRBJ1-2
abundance: NA

CDR3aa: CASSAGTSVDEQFF
CDR3nt: TGTGCCAGCAGCGCCGGGACTAGCGTAGATGAGCAGTTCTTC
v_gene: TRBV9
d_gene: TRBD2
j_gene: TRBJ2-1
abundance: NA

CDR3aa: CASSPTVDRTEQYF
CDR3nt: TGTGCCAGCAGTCCTACGGTGGACAGGACCGAGCAGTACTTC
v_gene: TRBV28
d_gene: TRBD1
j_gene: TRBJ2-7
abundance: NA

CDR3aa: CASYTPVNTEAFF
CDR3nt: TGTGCCAGCTATACCCCAGTGAACACTGAAGCTTTCTTT
v_gene: TRBV28
d_gene: NA
j_gene: TRBJ1-1
abundance: NA

CDR3aa: CATSRVRDEQYF
CDR3nt: TGTGCCACCAGCAGAGTTCGTGACGAGCAGTACTTC
v_gene: TRBV15
d_gene: NA
j_gene: TRBJ2-7
abundance: NA

CDR3aa: CAWSPPLGPNYGYTF
CDR3nt: TGTGCCTGGAGTCCTCCCTTGGGGCCCAACTATGGCTACACCTTC
v_gene: TRBV30
d_gene: NA
j_gene: TRBJ1-2
abundance: NA

CDR3aa: CASSAGTGVYEQYF
CDR3nt: TGTGCCAGTAGTGCCGGGACAGGCGTCTACGAGCAGTACTTC
v_gene: TRBV19
d_gene: TRBD1
j_gene: TRBJ2-7
abundance: NA

CDR3aa: CASSPGGRGTSYEQYF
CDR3nt: TGTGCCAGCAGCCCGGGGGGGCGCGGAACCTCCTACGAGCAGTACTTC
v_gene: TRBV5-4
d_gene: TRBD2
j_gene: TRBJ2-7
abundance: medium-sized

CDR3aa: CASSYFPGGDEKLFF
CDR3nt: TGTGCCAGCAGTTATTTCCCGGGGGGAGACGAAAAACTGTTTTTT
v_gene: TRBV6-5
d_gene: NA
j_gene: TRBJ1-4
abundance: NA